This is a list of T cell receptor beta chains from one sample in a study of T cells after yellow fever vaccination. TCRdb used MiXCR to reprocess the 5' RACE reads, holding one entry per CDR3 protein. The sample carries almost 600,000 distinct CDR3 sequences, roughly 14% recorded once. The sequencing here drew on PBMCs, taken on the day of the yellow fever booster vaccination. Receptors were obtained from a man aged 30 to 39 who received the YFV17D yellow fever vaccine. Both conserved end residues are trimmed from each CDR3.

v_gene	j_gene	CDR3aa
TRBV24-1	TRBJ2-7	ATSDQSYDEQY
TRBV14	TRBJ1-3	ASSQVLNTIY
TRBV7-2	TRBJ1-2	ASSLAAGIYGYT
TRBV5-5	TRBJ2-3	ASSFPRSGGADTQY
TRBV2	TRBJ2-1	ASSESLASEQF
TRBV7-8	TRBJ2-2	ARNFILSGYDTGELF
TRBV11-2	TRBJ2-7	ASSLVPPLGLAGDEQY
TRBV5-1	TRBJ2-1	ASSFRDERGFEQF
TRBV5-4	TRBJ1-1	ASSLEDTEAF
TRBV11-2	TRBJ2-2	ASSSALGGTGELF
TRBV7-9	TRBJ2-7	ASSLSGTVNYEQY
TRBV12-3/TRBV12-4	TRBJ1-4	ASSLGGTEKLF
TRBV29-1	TRBJ1-4	SVEGVRTGEGKLF
TRBV20-1	TRBJ1-1	SPRGRGNTEAF
TRBV12-3/TRBV12-4	TRBJ1-2	ASSFLDSYGYT
TRBV28	TRBJ2-5	ASTPFGGDSRGTQY
TRBV4-1	TRBJ2-3	ASSQRRITGTGFGISTDTQY
TRBV5-4	TRBJ2-7	ASSLTSTLDEQY
TRBV12-5	TRBJ2-6	ASGLDKTLAGANVLT
TRBV28	TRBJ2-7	ASSSPELAGADEQY
TRBV7-2	TRBJ1-2	ASSLGSGTGLNGYT
TRBV4-3	TRBJ1-6	ASSQGQPRGNSPLH
TRBV12-3/TRBV12-4	TRBJ2-7	ASSLVGIKSEQY
TRBV19	TRBJ2-3	ASSARDTSTDTQY
TRBV29-1	TRBJ2-1	SVEWYNEQF
TRBV28	TRBJ2-2	ASSDQPGTGELF
TRBV6-1	TRBJ2-1	ASTLAGSGSLRNEQF
TRBV7-2	TRBJ2-7	ASSLYTGFDEQY
TRBV6-1	TRBJ2-5	ASSSRPSGRGETQY
TRBV6-1	TRBJ2-2	ASRPLSPGELF
TRBV15	TRBJ2-1	ATSTNKDQVEQF
TRBV5-1	TRBJ2-3	ASSLFPTALGGTDTQY
TRBV4-3	TRBJ2-3	ASSQDKRDTQY
TRBV5-1	TRBJ2-1	ASSSTRTGGGDEQF
TRBV3-1	TRBJ2-4	ASSQNRAKNIQY
TRBV27	TRBJ1-2	ASSPLGGYT
TRBV5-1	TRBJ2-7	ASSLVGMYEQY
TRBV7-7	TRBJ2-1	ASSLGSGGTYNEQF
TRBV2	TRBJ2-5	ASSDSRVPKETQY
TRBV20-1	TRBJ1-5	SATNRGPQH